The 9 T cell receptor beta chains below were found in one sample sequenced in a study of beta chain features in type 1 diabetes. Notes on the study in general: There was a moderate but significant shortening of TCRB CDR3s in all four CD4+ subsets of Type 1 diabetes patients.

The sequenced template was cDNA made from the entire isolated RNA. Assay: immunoSEQ multiplex PCR; the TCRdb copy retains only in-frame clones and omits some. The table shows 150,000 to 200,000 clones, with less than 9.5% occurring only once. These receptors have no identified antigens. Sequenced: central memory CD4+ T cells from blood. The receptors originated from a woman aged 40-49 years with type 1 diabetes.

The chain employs TRBV19 and TRBJ1-1; no clear D gene. The CDR3 length is 13 residues. From germline, CDR1 is LNHDA and CDR2 SQIVND (reference sequence). Trimming took off 4 bases at V and 1 base at J, with 7 bases between the two ends. The CDR3 region has the DNA TGTGCCAGTAGTAGGCAGGAGAACACTGAAGCTTTCTTT. It specifies CASSRQENTEAFF.

V is TRBV2 and J is TRBJ2-1; unclear D gene. CDR3 size: 12 residues. V lost 7 bases and J lost 7, with 11 bases in between. Germline V lookup: CDR1 SNHLY, CDR2 FYNNEI. Here the CDR3 DNA reads TGTGCCAGCAAGGAGACTGGGAATGAGCAGTTCTTC. This sequence encodes CASKETGNEQFF.

The sample holds a few counts of this clone. The V call is TRBV28, the J call TRBJ2-3; perhaps TRBD2 as D (6 bases). V gave up 6 bases and J gave up 2 bases, with 15 bases separating them. The CDR3 sequence is 15 residues long. The germline CDR1 and CDR2 sequences are MDHEN and SYDVKM. CDR3 protein: CASRGGTADTDTQYF. Written as DNA, the CDR3 is TGTGCCAGCAGAGGTGGGACTGCCGACACAGATACGCAGTATTTT.

To note about this clone: The DNA is omitted, as the CDR3 cannot be located on it reliably, and the CDR3 follows TCRdb's listing. The gene calls are TRBV28 and TRBJ2-7; the DNA was not used to check the table's D call, TRBD2. Germline CDR1 and CDR2: MDHEN and SYDVKM. The CDR3 spans 13 residues, counting both ends. CDR3 region: CASSTSGIYEQYF.

V is TRBV2 and J is TRBJ2-1, with D unresolved. Germline CDR1 is SNHLY and CDR2 is FYNNEI. The CDR3 consists of 11 residues. V shed 7 bases and J shed 8 bases, with 9 bases lying between them. The CDR3 sequence is CASTDGYEQFF. The CDR3 DNA reads as TGTGCCAGCACCGACGGGTATGAGCAGTTCTTC. Together with reference TRBV2 and TRBJ2-1, the CDR3 gives the full variable domain: EPEVTQTPSHQVTQMGQEVILRCVPISNHLYFYWYRQILGQKVEFLVSFYNNEISEKSEIFDDQFSVERPDGSNFTLKIRSTKLEDSAMYFCASTDGYEQFFGPGTRLTVL.

This clone has more than one count but fewer than ten. The rearrangement joins TRBV4-3 to TRBJ2-6; D remains ambiguous. Per germline, CDR1 LGHNA and CDR2 YSLEER. This CDR3 is 16 amino acids long. Trimming pared 0 bases from V and 0 bases from J, leaving 6 bases between. CDR3 DNA: TGCGCCAGCAGCCAAGAGTCCAGCTCTGGGGCCAACGTCCTGACTTTC. This codes for CASSQESSSGANVLTF.

This clone occurred many times. The chain links TRBV28 to TRBJ2-7; D gene uncertain. Trimming took off 5 bases at V and 6 bases at J, with 8 bases between the two ends. Germline CDR1 reads MDHEN; CDR2 reads SYDVKM. The CDR3 loop spans 11 amino acids. CDR3 in amino acids: CASSRYFEQYF. In nucleotides, the CDR3 is TGTGCCAGCAGTCGGTACTTCGAGCAGTACTTC.

A few counts support this clone. This chain joins TRBV27 and TRBJ2-7, with D unresolved. With 0 bases removed from V and 0 bases from J, the gap between germline ends came to 12 bases. CDR3 length equals 16 residues. Germline lookup yields CDR1 MNHEY and CDR2 SMNVEV (reference sequence). Here the CDR3 reads CASSLSRRIASYEQYF. The CDR3 nucleotides read TGTGCCAGCAGTTTATCGAGGAGAATTGCCTCCTACGAGCAGTACTTC.

The chain has TRBV28 and TRBJ2-1; 7 bases are shared with TRBD2. This CDR3 contains 14 residues. Germline V gene sequence: CDR1 MDHEN, CDR2 SYDVKM. With V trimmed by 2 bases and J by 15 bases, 13 bases remained unmatched. The CDR3 sequence: CASSLNSLAAHMFF. The DNA for the CDR3 is TGTGCCAGCAGTTTAAATTCCCTAGCGGCCCATATGTTCTTC.